The table lists the clone carrying this T cell receptor beta chain with many counts. No antigen is known for it. These data originate in a study of neurological immune-mediated disorders. PBMCs stored at -80 C, 2 million in total, were the source of the unsorted libraries. Each CDR3 protein is one row after TCRdb ran MiXCR on the 5' RACE reads. The table has around 64,000 distinct CDR3 sequences, roughly 3.1% seen once. The CDR3 length is 15 residues. The V end lost 0 bases, the J end lost 5 bases, and 14 bases lay between the germline ends. Germline V gene data show CDR1 as SGHRS and CDR2 as YFSETQ. General study results and limits: One cluster of related CDR3 sequences contained, by phylogenetic grouping, the repertoires of 18 of 34 multiple sclerosis patients and formed a possible signature. It was HTLV-1-associated myelopathy that showed the most TCR clonal expansion, while multiple sclerosis showed the least, falling below healthy controls.

The V call is TRBV5-1, the J call TRBJ2-5, with D possibly being TRBD1 or TRBD2 (5 bases each). The TCR was taken from a woman aged 50 to 60 with multiple sclerosis. Sequences were obtained from PBMCs. As DNA, the CDR3 is TGCGCCAGCAGCTTGGCAGGGACCGTCGGGGAGACCCAGTACTTC. It encodes CASSLAGTVGETQYF.